Given below is one T cell receptor beta chain in context. The data were produced by immunoSEQ multiplex PCR, yet TCRdb's version contains in-frame clones alone and is incomplete. The sample holds some 79,000 clones, over 75% seen once. This specimen belongs to a study of control samples from healthy donors and cancer patients. Trimming left V 2 bases short and J 0 bases short, with 13 bases between. The V gene's germline CDR1 is MNHEY and CDR2 SVGEGT. The CDR3 length is 16 residues. The gene calls are TRBV6-2 or TRBV6-3 and TRBJ1-1; D is unclear. The clonotype comes from a man aged 45-60 years in good health. Sequenced: blood. The CDR3 sequence is CASSYGGYYMNTEAFF. The CDR3 DNA reads as TGTGCCAGCAGTTACGGTGGATATTACATGAACACTGAAGCTTTCTTT.